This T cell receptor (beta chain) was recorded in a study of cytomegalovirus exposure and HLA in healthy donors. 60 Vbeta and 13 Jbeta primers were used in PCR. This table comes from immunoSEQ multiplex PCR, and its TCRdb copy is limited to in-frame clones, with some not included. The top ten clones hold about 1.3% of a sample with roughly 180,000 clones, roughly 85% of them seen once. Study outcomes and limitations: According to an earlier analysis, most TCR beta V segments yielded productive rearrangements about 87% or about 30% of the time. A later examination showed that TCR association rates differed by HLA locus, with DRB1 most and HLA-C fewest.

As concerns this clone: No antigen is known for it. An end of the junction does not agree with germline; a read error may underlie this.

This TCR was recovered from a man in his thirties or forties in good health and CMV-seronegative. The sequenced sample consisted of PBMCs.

Written as DNA, the CDR3 is TGTTCCAGCAGTAGTAAAATTTTCGGGACAGTTCATGAAAAACTGTTTTTT. Translated, it gives CSSSSKIFGTVHEKLFF. J is TRBJ1-4 and V is TRBV7-9; 7 bases fit TRBD1. This CDR3 is 17 amino acids long. Germline CDR1 SEHNR, CDR2 FQNEAQ (reference sequence). Filled out from reference TRBV7-9 and TRBJ1-4, the complete variable domain reads DTGVSQNPRHKITKRGQNVTFRCDPISEHNRLYWYRQTLGQGPEFLTYFQNEAQLEKSRLLSDRFSAERPKGSFSTLEIQRTEQGDSAMYLCSSSSKIFGTVHEKLFFGSGTQLSVL.